This T cell receptor beta chain derives from a study of blood T cells in healthy people across ages. Points from the study as a whole: Higher naive T cell percentage went strongly together with higher TCR beta diversity.

V was clipped by 3 bases and J by 8 bases, with 13 bases between them. The CDR3 loop spans 13 amino acids. The second PCR ran roughly 6 to 11 cycles with a sample-barcoded 5' primer and J-beta primers. A template-switch adaptor that had 12 random nucleotides put a tag on each cDNA molecule. No fewer than 3 million CDR3-containing paired-end reads came from each sample. MiXCR, run by TCRdb on the 5' RACE reads, gives a single entry per CDR3 protein. The sample has about 1.6 million distinct CDR3 sequences; 30% to 40% are singletons. Concerning this clonotype: No antigen is known for it. With a much larger clone just one base away, this may be a read error.

Sequencing input: blood. The rearrangement links TRBV12-3 or TRBV12-4 to TRBJ1-2; no firm D call. The receptor's source is a woman aged 25 to 39 in good health. The DNA for the CDR3 is TGTGCCAGCAGTTTTCTGATAGGCGGCGGCTACACCTTC. This sequence encodes CASSFLIGGGYTF.